This T cell receptor (beta chain) was identified in a study of cytomegalovirus exposure and HLA in healthy donors. The PCR had 60 Vbeta and 13 Jbeta primers. Sequenced by immunoSEQ multiplex PCR; TCRdb stores in-frame clones only, minus some. The sample holds 100,000 to 120,000 clones, under 85% seen once. CDR1 is SNHLY, CDR2 FYNNEI, per germline. With 4 bases removed from V and 8 bases from J, the gap between germline ends came to 8 bases. The CDR3 is 11 amino acids. Notes on this clone: Antigen specificity is unknown.

Study findings and constraints: Sequencing depth across donors, presence/absence analyses assumed, was roughly uniform. The authors listed some 160 TCR beta chains as cytomegalovirus-associated.

The rearrangement links TRBV2 to TRBJ1-1; D might be TRBD1 (5 bases). This clonotype was obtained from a man in his forties in good health and CMV-seronegative. The sample was PBMCs. CDR3 sequence: CASSVREEAFF. As DNA, the CDR3 is TGTGCCAGCAGTGTCAGGGAAGAAGCTTTCTTT. Complete variable domain (other parts from reference TRBV2 and TRBJ1-1): EPEVTQTPSHQVTQMGQEVILRCVPISNHLYFYWYRQILGQKVEFLVSFYNNEISEKSEIFDDQFSVERPDGSNFTLKIRSTKLEDSAMYFCASSVREEAFFGQGTRLTVV.